This T cell receptor (beta chain) was sequenced in a study of blood T cell repertoires in COVID-19. Repertoires were generated with immunoSEQ multiplex PCR, while TCRdb's copy carries only in-frame clones and drops some. The sample has a few hundred thousand clones; approximately 90% are singletons. This CDR3 spans 16 amino acids. Germline lookup yields CDR1 SGHTA and CDR2 FQGNSA. The V end was cut by 5 bases, the J end by 1 base, with 14 bases between. This rearrangement joins TRBV7-2 to TRBJ2-2, with a weak D call TRBD2 (5 bases). The TCR comes from a woman aged 45-59 years with COVID-19, enrolled during active disease. Sequenced sample: peripheral blood. As DNA, the CDR3 is TGTGCCAGCAGCCCCCCCGGGATTCAGAACACCGGGGAGCTGTTTTTT. This translates into CASSPPGIQNTGELFF.